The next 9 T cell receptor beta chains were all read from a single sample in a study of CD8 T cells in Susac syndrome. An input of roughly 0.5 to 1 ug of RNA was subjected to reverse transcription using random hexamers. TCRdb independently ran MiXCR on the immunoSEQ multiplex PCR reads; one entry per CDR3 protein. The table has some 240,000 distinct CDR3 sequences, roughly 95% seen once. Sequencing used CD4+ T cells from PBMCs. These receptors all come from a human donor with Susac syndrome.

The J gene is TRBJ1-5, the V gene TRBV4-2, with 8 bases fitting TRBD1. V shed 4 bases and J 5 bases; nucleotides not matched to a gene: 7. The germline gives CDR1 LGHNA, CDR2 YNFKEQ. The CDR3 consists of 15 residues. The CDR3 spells CASSLGQGGYQPQHF. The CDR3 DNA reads TGTGCCAGCAGCCTAGGACAGGGTGGGTATCAGCCCCAGCATTTT.

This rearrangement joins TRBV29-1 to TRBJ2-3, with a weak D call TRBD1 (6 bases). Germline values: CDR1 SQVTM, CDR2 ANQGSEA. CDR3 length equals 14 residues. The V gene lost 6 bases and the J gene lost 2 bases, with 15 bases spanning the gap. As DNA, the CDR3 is TGCAGCGTACGAACAGGGTTTTCCACAGATACGCAGTATTTT. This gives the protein CSVRTGFSTDTQYF.

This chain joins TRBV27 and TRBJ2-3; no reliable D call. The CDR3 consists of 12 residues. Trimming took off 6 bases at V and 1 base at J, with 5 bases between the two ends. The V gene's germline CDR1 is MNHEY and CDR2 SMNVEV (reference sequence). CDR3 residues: CASRARTDTQYF. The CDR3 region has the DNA TGTGCCAGCAGAGCTCGCACAGATACGCAGTATTTT.

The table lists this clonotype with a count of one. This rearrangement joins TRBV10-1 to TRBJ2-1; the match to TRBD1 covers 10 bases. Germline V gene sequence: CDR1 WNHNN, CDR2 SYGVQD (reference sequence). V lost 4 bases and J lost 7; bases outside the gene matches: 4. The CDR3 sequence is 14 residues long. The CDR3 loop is CASSGQGAVNEQFF. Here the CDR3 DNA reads TGCGCCAGCAGTGGACAGGGGGCTGTGAATGAGCAGTTCTTC.

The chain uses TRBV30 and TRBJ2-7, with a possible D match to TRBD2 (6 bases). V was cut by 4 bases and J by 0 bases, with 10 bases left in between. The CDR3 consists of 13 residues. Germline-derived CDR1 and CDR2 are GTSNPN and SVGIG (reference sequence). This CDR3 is CAWNGGPSYEQYF. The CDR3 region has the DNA TGTGCCTGGAATGGAGGGCCCTCCTACGAGCAGTACTTC.

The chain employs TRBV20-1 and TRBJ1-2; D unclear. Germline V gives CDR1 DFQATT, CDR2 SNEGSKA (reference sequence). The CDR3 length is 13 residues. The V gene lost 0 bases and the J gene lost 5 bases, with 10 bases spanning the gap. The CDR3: CSAREAERYGYTF. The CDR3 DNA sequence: TGCAGTGCTAGAGAGGCCGAGAGATATGGCTACACCTTC.

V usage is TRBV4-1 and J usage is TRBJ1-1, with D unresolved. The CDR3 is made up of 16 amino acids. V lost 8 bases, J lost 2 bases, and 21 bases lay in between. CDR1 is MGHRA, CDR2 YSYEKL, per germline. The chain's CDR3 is CASRRQGKEANTEAFF. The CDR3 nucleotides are TGCGCCAGCCGACGACAAGGGAAGGAGGCCAACACTGAAGCTTTCTTT.

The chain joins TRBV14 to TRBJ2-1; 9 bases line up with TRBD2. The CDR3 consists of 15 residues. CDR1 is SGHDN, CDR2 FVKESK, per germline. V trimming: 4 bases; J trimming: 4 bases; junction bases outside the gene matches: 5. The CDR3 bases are TGTGCCAGCAGCCCGGCGGGAGGGACGTACAATGAGCAGTTCTTC. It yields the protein CASSPAGGTYNEQFF.

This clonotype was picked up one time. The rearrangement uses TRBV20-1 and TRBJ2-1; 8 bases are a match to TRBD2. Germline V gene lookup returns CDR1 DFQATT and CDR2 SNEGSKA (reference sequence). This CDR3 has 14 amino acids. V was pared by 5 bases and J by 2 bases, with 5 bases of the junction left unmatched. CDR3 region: CSAETSGAYNEQFF. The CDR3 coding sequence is TGCAGTGCTGAAACTAGCGGCGCCTACAATGAGCAGTTCTTC.